This T cell receptor beta chain originates from a study of cytotoxic CD8 clonotypes in ibrutinib-treated CLL. Some clones are missing from TCRdb's copy, which holds only in-frame ones; the method was immunoSEQ multiplex PCR. The sample has about 63,000 clones; around 52% are singletons. The source material was PBMCs, sampled after 12 months of ibrutinib treatment. The sequence was collected from a human donor with chronic lymphocytic leukemia.

The CDR3, as DNA: TGTGCCAGCAGCTTGGGGGTTTCTTACGAGCAGTACTTC. As protein: CASSLGVSYEQYF. The J gene is TRBJ2-7, the V gene TRBV7-9; D assignment may be TRBD1 or TRBD2 (5 bases each). The V and J ends lost 3 bases and 4 bases respectively, with 10 bases between them. The germline CDR1 and CDR2 sequences are SEHNR and FQNEAQ (reference sequence). The CDR3 consists of 13 residues. Together with reference TRBV7-9 and TRBJ2-7, the CDR3 gives the full variable domain: DTGVSQNPRHKITKRGQNVTFRCDPISEHNRLYWYRQTLGQGPEFLTYFQNEAQLEKSRLLSDRFSAERPKGSFSTLEIQRTEQGDSAMYLCASSLGVSYEQYFGPGTRLTVT.